Listed below are T cell receptor beta chains from one sample, sequenced in a study of identical twins. Using its own MiXCR run on the 5' RACE reads, TCRdb lists one record per CDR3 protein. Of hundreds of thousands of distinct CDR3 sequences in the sample, 8% to 9% were seen once. These data were also filed under a second study, of yellow fever vaccine responses in identical twins.

The sequenced material came from PBMCs. All receptors come from a young woman in good health. Each CDR3 is given with its conserved first and last residue. D genes are given only for firm matches. Size is omitted from some rows. Given values are once, few, many or a class for expanded clones.

J gene,V gene,D gene,clone size,CDR3 protein,CDR3 DNA
TRBJ2-7,TRBV20-1,TRBD1,few,CSATRPGQGIYEQYF,TGCAGCGCCACGAGACCGGGACAGGGGATTTACGAGCAGTACTTC
TRBJ2-1,TRBV4-2,TRBD1,-,CASSPGGAEQFF,TGTGCCAGCAGCCCAGGGGGCGCTGAGCAGTTCTTC
TRBJ2-3,TRBV11-1,TRBD2,many,CASSLAAWRESSTDTQYF,TGTGCCAGCAGCTTAGCGGCGTGGCGGGAGTCTAGCACAGATACGCAGTATTTT
TRBJ1-1,TRBV28,-,-,CASTRSGWNTEAFF,TGTGCCAGCACCAGATCGGGGTGGAACACTGAAGCTTTCTTT
TRBJ2-3,TRBV2,TRBD1,many,CASTGQGTNTQYF,TGTGCCAGCACTGGACAGGGGACAAATACGCAGTATTTT
TRBJ2-5,TRBV29-1,-,few,CSVHSPDSQETQYF,TGCAGCGTTCACTCCCCGGACAGTCAAGAGACCCAGTACTTC
TRBJ1-2,TRBV5-1,TRBD1,many,CASSLPGNQGAYGYTF,TGCGCCAGCAGCTTGCCGGGAAATCAGGGGGCGTATGGCTACACCTTC
TRBJ2-7,TRBV5-5,TRBD2,-,CASSWTSEPYEQYF,TGTGCCAGCAGCTGGACTAGCGAACCCTACGAGCAGTACTTC
TRBJ1-1,TRBV7-9,TRBD1,-,CASSAMGQMNTEAFF,TGTGCCAGCAGTGCGATGGGACAGATGAACACTGAAGCTTTCTTT
TRBJ1-4,TRBV20-1,TRBD1,-,CSARDVTGATNEKLFF,TGCAGTGCTAGAGACGTGACAGGGGCAACTAATGAAAAACTGTTTTTT
TRBJ1-4,TRBV6-1,TRBD1,few,CASRLPGQGNEKLFF,TGTGCCAGCAGGTTGCCGGGACAGGGTAATGAAAAACTGTTTTTT
TRBJ2-3,TRBV6-6,-,many,CASRPKGDTQYF,TGTGCCAGCAGACCCAAAGGGGATACGCAGTATTTT
TRBJ2-1,TRBV20-1,TRBD2,many,CSARDLAGSSYNEQFF,TGCAGTGCTAGAGACCTAGCGGGGAGCTCCTACAATGAGCAGTTCTTC
TRBJ1-1,TRBV5-1,-,many,CASSPGEVGGAFF,TGCGCCAGCAGCCCTGGGGAGGTCGGCGGAGCTTTCTTT
TRBJ1-1,TRBV6-2/TRBV6-3,TRBD1,few,CATGQGKNTEAFF,TGTGCCACCGGACAGGGAAAGAACACTGAAGCTTTCTTT
TRBJ2-3,TRBV20-1,-,-,CSARDLAGKSTDTQYF,TGCAGTGCTAGAGATCTTGCCGGAAAAAGCACAGATACGCAGTATTTT
TRBJ2-1,TRBV24-1,TRBD2,few,CATSASGGVNNEQFF,TGTGCCACCAGCGCAAGCGGGGGGGTCAACAATGAGCAGTTCTTC
TRBJ2-3,TRBV5-1,-,few,CASSSGERSTDTQYF,TGCGCCAGCAGTTCGGGGGAGAGGAGCACAGATACGCAGTATTTT
TRBJ2-1,TRBV29-1,TRBD1,-,CSVSRGRNEQFF,TGCAGCGTTTCCAGGGGGCGGAATGAGCAGTTCTTC
TRBJ2-1,TRBV2,-,many,CASIVEVAVPEQFF,TGTGCCAGCATTGTTGAGGTGGCGGTCCCTGAGCAGTTCTTC
TRBJ2-1,TRBV29-1,-,many,CSVEKKSNNEQFF,TGCAGCGTTGAGAAAAAATCCAACAATGAGCAGTTCTTC
TRBJ2-1,TRBV3-1,TRBD2,many,CASSQAGTSHNEQFF,TGTGCCAGCAGCCAAGCGGGGACTAGTCATAATGAGCAGTTCTTC
TRBJ2-3,TRBV7-3,TRBD1,-,CASSVTGTGGADTQYF,TGTGCCAGCAGCGTGACCGGGACAGGGGGCGCAGATACGCAGTATTTT
TRBJ2-1,TRBV10-3,TRBD2,-,CAISRTSGSGGNEQFF,TGTGCCATCAGTAGGACTAGCGGGAGTGGAGGGAATGAGCAGTTCTTC
TRBJ2-3,TRBV2,TRBD1,many,CASRDRGADTQYF,TGTGCCAGCAGGGACAGGGGAGCAGATACGCAGTATTTT
TRBJ2-1,TRBV7-9,-,many,CASSSADEQFF,TGTGCCAGCAGCTCGGCGGATGAGCAGTTCTTC
TRBJ1-5,TRBV5-6,-,-,CASSLAVGLGQPQHF,TGTGCCAGCAGCTTGGCTGTCGGGTTAGGGCAGCCCCAGCATTTT
TRBJ2-3,TRBV20-1,TRBD2,-,CSAPPPTSGRVTQYF,TGCAGTGCTCCCCCTCCAACTAGCGGGCGAGTTACGCAGTATTTT
TRBJ2-7,TRBV30,-,-,CAWTPVGGYSYEQYF,TGTGCCTGGACCCCGGTTGGGGGATACTCCTACGAGCAGTACTTC
TRBJ2-1,TRBV12-3/TRBV12-4,-,many,CASSPVRAEEQFF,TGTGCCAGCAGCCCGGTAAGAGCCGAGGAGCAGTTCTTC
TRBJ2-1,TRBV20-1,TRBD2,few,CSARDLYGGGDDEQFF,TGCAGTGCTAGAGATCTCTATGGCGGGGGGGACGATGAGCAGTTCTTC
TRBJ2-5,TRBV4-1,-,many,CASSQEGVQETQYF,TGCGCCAGCAGCCAAGAAGGCGTCCAAGAGACCCAGTACTTC
TRBJ2-3,TRBV20-1,-,few,CSASELDTQYF,TGCAGTGCTAGCGAGTTGGATACGCAGTATTTT
TRBJ2-3,TRBV2,-,-,CASSVGQGNTDTQYF,TGTGCCAGCAGTGTAGGGCAGGGGAACACAGATACGCAGTATTTT
TRBJ2-2,TRBV9,-,-,CASSVVQSGATAAGELFF,TGTGCCAGCAGCGTAGTCCAGTCGGGAGCCACGGCCGCCGGGGAGCTGTTTTTT
TRBJ1-2,TRBV10-3,-,many,CAISEGMGTGGYTF,TGTGCCATCAGTGAAGGGATGGGGACCGGTGGCTACACCTTC